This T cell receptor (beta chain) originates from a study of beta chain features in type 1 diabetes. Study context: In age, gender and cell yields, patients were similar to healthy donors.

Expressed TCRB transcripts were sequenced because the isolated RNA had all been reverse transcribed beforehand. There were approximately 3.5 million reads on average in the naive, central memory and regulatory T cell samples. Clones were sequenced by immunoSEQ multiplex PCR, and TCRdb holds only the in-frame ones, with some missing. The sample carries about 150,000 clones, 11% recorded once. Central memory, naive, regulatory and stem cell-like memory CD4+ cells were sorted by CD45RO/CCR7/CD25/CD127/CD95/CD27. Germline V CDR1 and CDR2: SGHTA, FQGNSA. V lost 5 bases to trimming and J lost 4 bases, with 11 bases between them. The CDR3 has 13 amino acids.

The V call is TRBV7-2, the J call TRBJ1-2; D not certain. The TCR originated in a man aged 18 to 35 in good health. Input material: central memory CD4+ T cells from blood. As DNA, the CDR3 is TGTGCCAGCAGCCCTCAAAGCTTCTATGGCTACACCTTC. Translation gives CASSPQSFYGYTF.